Shown below are 27 T cell receptor beta chains from a single sample sequenced in a study of T cell responses to AZD1222 COVID-19 vaccine. Assay used: immunoSEQ multiplex PCR; TCRdb lists only in-frame clones, some missing. Of some 190,000 clones in the sample, approximately 93% were seen once. The sequences come from peripheral blood, collected 28 days after the second AZD1222 dose. The source of these receptors is an adult who received the AZD1222 COVID-19 vaccine.

The CDR3 DNA is TGCGCCAGCAGCCTTGCGTCGGGGGGAGAATGGGAGCTGTTTTTT. It codes for CASSLASGGEWELFF. The rearrangement links TRBV5-1 to TRBJ2-2, with TRBD2 identical over 7 bases. The V segment lost 4 bases and the J segment 9 bases; nucleotides outside the gene matches: 12. The germline gives CDR1 SGHRS, CDR2 YFSETQ. The CDR3 contains 15 residues.

The chain combines TRBV10-3 with TRBJ2-1, with TRBD2 as a possible D gene (6 bases). Germline CDR1 reads ENHRY; CDR2 reads SYGVKD. The CDR3 covers 14 residues. The germline V and J ends were trimmed by 4 bases and 7 bases, with 14 bases remaining between them. CDR3 protein: CAISAKGLPNEQFF. As DNA, the CDR3 is TGTGCCATCAGTGCCAAGGGACTTCCAAATGAGCAGTTCTTC.

The chain has TRBV19 and TRBJ1-1, with unresolved D. Trimming removed 4 bases from V and 11 bases from J, with 17 bases in between. Per the germline V gene, CDR1 is LNHDA and CDR2 is SQIVND (reference sequence). The CDR3 extends over 13 amino acids. CDR3 region: CASSTSTDTQAFF. CDR3 nucleotides: TGTGCCAGTAGTACCTCAACCGACACGCAGGCTTTCTTT.

This clone was seen just once. The gene calls are TRBV7-9 and TRBJ1-5, with D perhaps TRBD1 (6 bases). V lost 5 bases to trimming and J lost 0 bases, with 20 bases between them. Germline assignment: CDR1 SEHNR and CDR2 FQNEAQ (reference sequence). The CDR3 is 18 residues long. The CDR3 is CASSGTQGTPRSNQPQHF. The CDR3 DNA follows: TGTGCCAGCAGCGGGACGCAAGGGACACCTCGTAGCAATCAGCCCCAGCATTTT. Filled out from reference TRBV7-9 and TRBJ1-5, the complete variable domain reads DTGVSQNPRHKITKRGQNVTFRCDPISEHNRLYWYRQTLGQGPEFLTYFQNEAQLEKSRLLSDRFSAERPKGSFSTLEIQRTEQGDSAMYLCASSGTQGTPRSNQPQHFGDGTRLSIL.

This chain links TRBV5-8 with TRBJ2-1; TRBD1 matches at 7 bases. The junction had 7 bases not matched to a gene; V was cut back by 4 bases and J by 9 bases. Germline V gene sequence: CDR1 SGHTS, CDR2 YDEGEE. The CDR3 extends over 13 amino acids. CDR3 amino acids: CASSRQGLGEQFF. The CDR3 DNA reads TGTGCCAGCAGCCGACAGGGATTAGGTGAGCAGTTCTTC.

The chain is built from TRBV7-3 and TRBJ2-5; 10 bases align to TRBD2. The V and J ends lost 4 bases and 7 bases, in that order; junction bases with no gene match: 9. The CDR3 length is 15 residues. Per the germline V gene, CDR1 is SGHTA and CDR2 is FQGTGA. This CDR3 reads CASSSASRTSGTQYF. In DNA form, the CDR3 reads TGTGCCAGCAGCTCCGCGAGCCGGACTAGCGGGACCCAGTACTTC.

The chain couples TRBV2 to TRBJ2-7; 9 nucleotides line up with TRBD2. The CDR3 extends over 14 amino acids. V dropped 8 bases and J dropped 6; count of bases not matched to a gene: 11. CDR1 and CDR2 (germline): SNHLY, FYNNEI. The CDR3 reads CASWDSGSSPEQYF. The CDR3 DNA is TGTGCCAGCTGGGATAGCGGGAGTTCCCCCGAGCAGTACTTC.

This chain uses TRBV27 with TRBJ2-7; D perhaps matches TRBD1 (6 bases). The V gene lost 3 bases and the J gene lost 1 base, with 13 bases spanning the gap. This CDR3 spans 15 amino acids. Germline values: CDR1 MNHEY, CDR2 SMNVEV (reference sequence). CDR3 protein: CASSFQGSGSYEQYF. The CDR3 DNA sequence: TGTGCCAGCAGTTTTCAGGGGTCGGGGTCCTACGAGCAGTACTTC.

This rearrangement joins TRBV10-1 to TRBJ2-5; 10 nucleotides agree with TRBD2. The ends lost 5 bases at V and 1 base at J; junction bases unmatched: 7. Germline V lookup: CDR1 WNHNN, CDR2 SYGVQD (reference sequence). The CDR3 spans 16 residues. DNA of the CDR3: TGCGCCAGCAGTCGGGGGCCTAGCGGGGGCCAAGAGACCCAGTACTTC. Its translation: CASSRGPSGGQETQYF.

This clone was detected only once. The chain employs TRBV24-1 and TRBJ2-5, with 8 bases that match TRBD1. V gave up 3 bases and J gave up 2 bases; unmatched junction bases: 4. The CDR3 has 15 amino acids. Germline V gene lookup returns CDR1 KGHDR and CDR2 SFDVKD. Here the CDR3 DNA reads TGTGCCACCAGTGATCCTAGGACAGGGCAAGAGACCCAGTACTTC. Its protein is CATSDPRTGQETQYF.

The rearrangement links TRBV29-1 to TRBJ1-4, with D possibly TRBD1 on 5 matching bases. Deletions cut 6 bases from V and 7 bases from J, with 18 bases between. The CDR3 length is 14 residues. The germline gives CDR1 SQVTM, CDR2 ANQGSEA. The CDR3 DNA sequence: TGCAGCGTGGTTCGGAGGGACTTGAGTGAAAAACTGTTTTTT. Protein sequence: CSVVRRDLSEKLFF.

The rearrangement joins TRBV14 to TRBJ2-3; 9 nucleotides align to TRBD2. After removal of 4 bases from V and 5 bases from J, the junction contained 4 bases not matched to a gene. The CDR3 length is 14 residues. The germline CDR1 and CDR2 sequences are SGHDN and FVKESK. The CDR3 spells CASSRSGRRDTQYF. Written as DNA, the CDR3 is TGTGCCAGCAGCCGGAGCGGGAGGCGAGATACGCAGTATTTT.

CDR3 sequence (DNA): TGTGCCAGTAGCCCGACAGGGGGCGCGTCCTACAATGAGCAGTTCTTC. Translating it yields CASSPTGGASYNEQFF. This chain links TRBV19 with TRBJ2-1; 10 bases map to TRBD1. Trimming at V came to 6 bases and at J to 1 base, leaving 6 bases not matched to a gene. The germline V gene has CDR1 LNHDA and CDR2 SQIVND (reference sequence). CDR3 length: 16 residues.

The chain couples TRBV3-1 (or the pseudogene TRBV3-2) to TRBJ1-4, with 10 positions matching TRBD1. The J segment lost 5 bases and the V segment lost 1 base, leaving 4 bases of the junction unmatched. Germline CDR1 is LGHDT and CDR2 is YNNKEL (reference sequence). This CDR3 is 16 amino acids long. CDR3 protein: CASSQVLGQGNEKLFF. CDR3 coding DNA: TGTGCCAGCAGCCAAGTACTGGGACAGGGGAATGAAAAACTGTTTTTT.

V is TRBV19 and J is TRBJ1-2, with 7 bases identical to TRBD1. Germline lookup yields CDR1 LNHDA and CDR2 SQIVND (reference sequence). The CDR3 is 16 residues long. With V trimmed by 5 bases and J by 4 bases, 13 bases remained unmatched. This chain's CDR3 is CASSYTGTVITYGYTF. In nucleotides, the CDR3 is TGTGCCAGTAGTTATACCGGGACAGTAATTACCTATGGCTACACCTTC.

As regards this clone: Other DNA variants within this sample encode the same CDR3. The genes are TRBV20-1 and TRBJ1-1, with unresolved D. The V end was cut by 6 bases, the J end by 1 base, with 6 bases between. Germline V lookup: CDR1 DFQATT, CDR2 SNEGSKA (reference sequence). This CDR3 has 11 residues. The CDR3 is CSASRNTEAFF. CDR3 nucleotides: TGCAGTGCGAGCCGGAACACTGAAGCTTTCTTT.

V usage is TRBV4-2 and J usage is TRBJ1-5; D might be TRBD1 (6 bases). Trimming pared 5 bases from V and 7 bases from J, leaving 12 bases between. CDR1 is LGHNA and CDR2 is YNFKEQ in the germline V gene. The CDR3 contains 13 residues. CDR3 coding DNA: TGTGCCAGCAGCTTTGGGGGCAGGCAGCCCCAGCATTTT. Its translation is CASSFGGRQPQHF.

The genes are TRBV6-5 and TRBJ2-7; D uncertain. The CDR3 has 16 amino acids. The germline V gene encodes CDR1 MNHEY and CDR2 SVGAGI. Trimming cost V 0 bases and J 0 bases, with 12 bases left between them. CDR3 residues: CASSYSSRPSSYEQYF. The DNA of the CDR3 is TGTGCCAGCAGTTACTCTAGCAGGCCGAGCTCCTACGAGCAGTACTTC.

This clone has a single count. V usage is TRBV12-3 or TRBV12-4 and J usage is TRBJ2-7; TRBD2 matches 7 bases. J gave up 6 bases and V 4 bases, and 6 bases lay outside the gene matches. This CDR3 comprises 13 residues. The CDR3 protein is CASSSWGEGEQYF. In nucleotides, the CDR3 is TGTGCCAGCAGTTCCTGGGGGGAGGGCGAGCAGTACTTC.

The chain combines TRBV5-4 with TRBJ2-2, with D maybe TRBD1 (5 bases). The V end lost 3 bases, the J end lost 7 bases, and 10 bases lay between the germline ends. Germline-derived CDR1 and CDR2 are SGHNT and YYREEE (reference sequence). This CDR3 comprises 13 residues. The CDR3 bases are TGTGCCAGCAGCTGGGGCAATAGCGGGGAGCTGTTTTTT. As protein: CASSWGNSGELFF. The full variable domain, completed using reference TRBV5-4 and TRBJ2-2, is ETGVTQSPTHLIKTRGQQVTLRCSSQSGHNTVSWYQQALGQGPQFIFQYYREEENGRGNFPPRFSGLQFPNYSSELNVNALELDDSALYLCASSWGNSGELFFGEGSRLTVL.

The chain combines TRBV5-1 with TRBJ2-1; D remains ambiguous. The V end was cut by 4 bases, the J end by 8 bases, with 16 bases between. Germline-derived CDR1 and CDR2 are SGHRS and YFSETQ. This CDR3 contains 14 residues. The CDR3 DNA is TGCGCCAGCAGCCCAAGGGCTTTTAGGGATGAGCAGTTCTTC. Protein: CASSPRAFRDEQFF. The whole variable domain, filled in from reference TRBV5-1 and TRBJ2-1, reads KAGVTQTPRYLIKTRGQQVTLSCSPISGHRSVSWYQQTPGQGLQFLFEYFSETQRNKGNFPGRFSGRQFSNSRSEMNVSTLELGDSALYLCASSPRAFRDEQFFGPGTRLTVL.

The chain joins TRBV5-4 to TRBJ2-7, with D unresolved. The CDR3 consists of 13 residues. The ends were cut back, 2 bases at V and 1 base at J, with 7 bases in the middle. CDR1 and CDR2 (germline): SGHNT, YYREEE (reference sequence). In DNA form, the CDR3 reads TGTGCCAGCAGCTTCCCTCAGTCCTACGAGCAGTACTTC. Encoded protein: CASSFPQSYEQYF.

This clone was seen once. The chain uses TRBV19 and TRBJ1-4; tentative D call: TRBD1 (5 bases). Germline lookup yields CDR1 LNHDA and CDR2 SQIVND (reference sequence). The ends were cut back, 5 bases at V and 4 bases at J, with 17 bases in the middle. This CDR3 has 16 residues. CDR3 region: CASSPSGVTVNEKLFF. The DNA for the CDR3 is TGTGCCAGTAGTCCGAGCGGGGTGACAGTTAATGAAAAACTGTTTTTT.

The chain has TRBV4-2 and TRBJ2-3, with no clear D. V was shortened by 3 bases and J by 4 bases, with 11 bases between the two germline ends. The CDR3 is 14 amino acids. The germline gives CDR1 LGHNA, CDR2 YNFKEQ. CDR3: CASSQGMVPDTQYF. As DNA, the CDR3 is TGTGCCAGCAGCCAGGGGATGGTCCCAGATACGCAGTATTTT.

This chain links TRBV19 with TRBJ1-2; 9 bases line up with TRBD1. The CDR3 extends over 13 amino acids. Trimming cost V 7 bases and J 7 bases; bases outside gene matches: 7. Germline CDR1 LNHDA, CDR2 SQIVND (reference sequence). CDR3 sequence reads: CASTRGQGLGYTF. The CDR3 DNA reads TGTGCCAGTACGAGGGGACAGGGTCTTGGCTACACCTTC.

The chain joins TRBV19 to TRBJ2-3, with TRBD2 identical over 11 bases. In germline, CDR1 is LNHDA, CDR2 SQIVND (reference sequence). The CDR3 contains 16 residues. V was pared by 4 bases and J by 7 bases, with 10 bases of the junction left unmatched. The CDR3 DNA reads TGTGCCAGTAGTACATCACTAGCGGGAGAGTTCCATACGCAGTATTTT. Its protein is CASSTSLAGEFHTQYF.

The J gene is TRBJ1-6, the V gene TRBV30, with no clear D. Trimming cost V 0 bases and J 7 bases, with 13 bases left between them. This CDR3 contains 15 residues. Per germline, CDR1 GTSNPN and CDR2 SVGIG (reference sequence). The CDR3 nucleotides are TGTGCCTGGAGTGTACAAGTGGGTCTCAATTCACCCCTCCACTTT. Translation gives CAWSVQVGLNSPLHF.